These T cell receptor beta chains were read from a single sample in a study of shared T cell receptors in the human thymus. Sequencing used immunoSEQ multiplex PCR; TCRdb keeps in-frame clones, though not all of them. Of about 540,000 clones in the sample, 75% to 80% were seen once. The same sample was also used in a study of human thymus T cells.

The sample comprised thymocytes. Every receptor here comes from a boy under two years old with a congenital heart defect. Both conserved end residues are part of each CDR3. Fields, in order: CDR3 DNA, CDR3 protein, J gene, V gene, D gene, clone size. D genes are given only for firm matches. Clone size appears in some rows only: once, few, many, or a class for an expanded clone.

CDR3 DNA: TGTGCCAGCAGCCTACAGGTGAACACTGAAGCTTTCTTT
CDR3 protein: CASSLQVNTEAFF
J gene: TRBJ1-1
V gene: TRBV11-3
D gene: -
clone size: -

CDR3 DNA: TGTGCCAGCAGCCAACTAGCGGGAGGAAACAATGAGCAGTTCTTC
CDR3 protein: CASSQLAGGNNEQFF
J gene: TRBJ2-1
V gene: TRBV7-9
D gene: TRBD2
clone size: -

CDR3 DNA: TGTGCCAGCAGTCATACCGGAGGGGTACCGCAAAACTATGGCTACACCTTC
CDR3 protein: CASSHTGGVPQNYGYTF
J gene: TRBJ1-2
V gene: TRBV27
D gene: -
clone size: -

CDR3 DNA: TGTGCCAGCTCACCCGCGGGAACAGATACGCAGTATTTT
CDR3 protein: CASSPAGTDTQYF
J gene: TRBJ2-3
V gene: TRBV18
D gene: -
clone size: -

CDR3 DNA: TGTGCCAGCAGTCCTTACAGAGGGGGTAATGAAAAACTGTTTTTT
CDR3 protein: CASSPYRGGNEKLFF
J gene: TRBJ1-4
V gene: TRBV28
D gene: -
clone size: few

CDR3 DNA: TGCAGCGTCCGAACGCTAGCGGGAGACGAGCAGTACTTC
CDR3 protein: CSVRTLAGDEQYF
J gene: TRBJ2-7
V gene: TRBV29-1
D gene: TRBD2
clone size: once

CDR3 DNA: TGCGCCAGTCCTACCAATGAGCAGTTCTTC
CDR3 protein: CASPTNEQFF
J gene: TRBJ2-1
V gene: TRBV10-1
D gene: -
clone size: -

CDR3 DNA: TGTGCCAGTAGCGGGTCGGGGGAGGCCCGATTTTACGAGCAGTACTTC
CDR3 protein: CASSGSGEARFYEQYF
J gene: TRBJ2-7
V gene: TRBV19
D gene: -
clone size: -

CDR3 DNA: TGCGCCAGCAGCCAAGACCCCAAACTAGCGTTGAGCTCCTACGAGCAGTACTTC
CDR3 protein: CASSQDPKLALSSYEQYF
J gene: TRBJ2-7
V gene: TRBV4-1
D gene: TRBD2
clone size: -

CDR3 DNA: TGTGCCAGCAGCCCTCAGGGGTTCTACGGAAACACCATATATTTT
CDR3 protein: CASSPQGFYGNTIYF
J gene: TRBJ1-3
V gene: TRBV21-1
D gene: -
clone size: few